This TCR beta chain originates from a study of control samples from healthy donors and cancer patients. CDR3 length equals 15 residues. In germline, CDR1 is KGHSH, CDR2 LQKENI. V was shortened by 6 bases and J by 2 bases, with 16 bases between the two germline ends. Libraries were prepared by immunoSEQ multiplex PCR; TCRdb keeps only in-frame clonotypes and omits some of them. The sample records about 160,000 clones, roughly 94% being singletons. Material: PBMCs. V is TRBV18 and J is TRBJ1-2; D ambiguous. The source is a man aged 55 to 70 with colorectal cancer. Written as DNA, the CDR3 is TGTGCCAGCTCCCCAGCTCGTGGTCAGAACTATGGCTACACCTTC. Its protein product is CASSPARGQNYGYTF.